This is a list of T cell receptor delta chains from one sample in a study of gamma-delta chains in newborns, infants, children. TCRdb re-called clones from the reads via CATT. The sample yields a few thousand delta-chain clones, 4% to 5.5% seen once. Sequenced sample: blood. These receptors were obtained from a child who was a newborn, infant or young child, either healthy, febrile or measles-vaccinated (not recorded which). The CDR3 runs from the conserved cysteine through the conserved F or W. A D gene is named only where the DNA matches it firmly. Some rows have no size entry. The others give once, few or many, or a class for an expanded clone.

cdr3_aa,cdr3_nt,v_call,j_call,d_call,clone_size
CALGEPLGGGYDKLIF,TGTGCTCTTGGGGAACCCCTAGGTGGGGGATACGATAAACTCATCTTT,TRDV1,TRDJ1,TRDD3,few
CACDILGGGPKPWDTRQMFF,TGTGCCTGTGACATTCTTGGTGGGGGCCCCAAGCCCTGGGACACCCGACAGATGTTTTTC,TRDV2,TRDJ3,NA,NA
CACDIVLGDTTWDTRQMFF,TGTGCCTGTGACATCGTACTGGGGGATACAACCTGGGACACCCGACAGATGTTTTTC,TRDV2,TRDJ3,TRDD3,few
CACDKVLGDRPWGTRQMFF,TGTGCCTGTGACAAAGTACTGGGGGATCGTCCCTGGGGCACCCGACAGATGTTTTTC,TRDV2,TRDJ3,TRDD3,NA
CACDTGNWESSWDTRQMFF,TGTGCCTGTGACACCGGAAACTGGGAGAGCTCCTGGGACACCCGACAGATGTTTTTC,TRDV2,TRDJ3,NA,medium-sized
CACDTVGGYLTAQLFF,TGTGCCTGTGACACCGTTGGGGGATACTTGACAGCACAACTCTTCTTT,TRDV2,TRDJ2,TRDD3,medium-sized
CACDTGGILIF,TGTGCCTGTGACACCGGGGGGATACTCATCTTT,TRDV2,TRDJ1,TRDD3,NA
CACDTVMGDTRWDTRQMFF,TGTGCCTGTGACACCGTAATGGGGGATACGCGGTGGGACACCCGACAGATGTTTTTC,TRDV2,TRDJ3,TRDD3,few
CALGEGGGEVPSGLIF,TGTGCTCTTGGGGAAGGAGGTGGGGAAGTCCCGTCAGGACTCATCTTT,TRDV1,TRDJ1,NA,NA
CACDSLGIHTDKLIF,TGTGCCTGTGACTCACTGGGGATCCACACCGATAAACTCATCTTT,TRDV2,TRDJ1,TRDD3,NA
CACDTVGGGYGELIF,TGTGCCTGTGACACCGTAGGTGGGGGATACGGGGAACTCATCTTT,TRDV2,TRDJ1,TRDD3,medium-sized
CAFTPPPWGIRSTDKLIF,TGTGCCTTTACCCCCCCGCCCTGGGGGATACGGTCCACCGATAAACTCATCTTT,TRDV3,TRDJ1,TRDD3,NA
CACDTAGQSSWDTRQMFF,TGTGCCTGTGACACCGCTGGCCAAAGCTCCTGGGACACCCGACAGATGTTTTTC,TRDV2,TRDJ3,NA,NA
CACDTAGYTSWDTRQIFF,TGTGCCTGTGACACCGCGGGATACACCTCCTGGGACACCCGACAGATATTTTTC,TRDV2,TRDJ3,TRDD3,few
CACDAAGLPRPWDTRQMFF,TGTGCCTGTGACGCCGCGGGACTGCCTCGCCCCTGGGACACCCGACAGATGTTTTTC,TRDV2,TRDJ3,NA,NA
CALGEPRLLLGDTITKKLIF,TGTGCTCTTGGGGAACCCCGCTTACTACTGGGGGATACCATTACCAAGAAACTCATCTTT,TRDV1,TRDJ1,TRDD3,NA
CALGGLKPSYEGIRRGTDKLIF,TGTGCTCTTGGGGGACTTAAGCCTTCCTACGAGGGGATACGCAGGGGGACCGATAAACTCATCTTT,TRDV1,TRDJ1,NA,NA
CAFRTGLPLTAQLFF,TGTGCCTTTCGTACTGGGCTCCCTTTGACAGCACAACTCTTCTTT,TRDV3,TRDJ2,NA,NA
CALGDHLFLPPGMIRNPYTDKLIF,TGTGCTCTTGGGGACCACCTCTTCCTCCCCCCGGGGATGATACGCAATCCGTACACCGATAAACTCATCTTT,TRDV1,TRDJ1,NA,few
CACDTVLGDRSWDTRQMFF,TGTGCCTGTGACACTGTACTGGGGGACCGCTCCTGGGACACCCGACAGATGTTTTTC,TRDV2,TRDJ3,TRDD3,few
CAFRLGGRLTAQLFF,TGTGCCTTTAGACTGGGGGGCCGTTTGACAGCACAACTCTTCTTT,TRDV3,TRDJ2,TRDD3,few
CACDTGGADSWDTRQMFF,TGTGCCTGTGACACTGGGGGAGCCGACTCCTGGGACACCCGACAGATGTTTTTC,TRDV2,TRDJ3,TRDD3,NA
CACDVLGDTRQMFF,TGTGCCTGTGACGTACTGGGGGATACCCGACAGATGTTTTTC,TRDV2,TRDJ3,TRDD3,NA
CACDPVLGDTALTAQLFF,TGTGCCTGTGACCCCGTACTGGGGGATACGGCTTTGACAGCACAACTCTTCTTT,TRDV2,TRDJ2,TRDD3,few
CALGEKKSGASSRLGVHTDKLIF,TGTGCTCTTGGGGAGAAGAAGAGCGGGGCTTCTTCGCGTCTCGGGGTCCACACCGATAAACTCATCTTT,TRDV1,TRDJ1,NA,few
CACDTVSFGRMEAAQLFF,TGTGCCTGTGACACCGTTTCCTTTGGAAGGATGGAGGCAGCACAACTCTTCTTT,TRDV2,TRDJ2,NA,NA
CACDTAGESSWDTRQMFF,TGTGCCTGTGACACCGCAGGGGAAAGCTCCTGGGACACCCGACAGATGTTTTTC,TRDV2,TRDJ3,NA,medium-sized
CACDTLDPSSWDTRQMFF,TGTGCCTGTGACACTCTGGATCCTAGCTCCTGGGACACCCGACAGATGTTTTTC,TRDV2,TRDJ3,NA,large
CACGKLGDTSSWDTRQMFF,TGTGCCTGTGGCAAACTGGGGGATACGAGCTCCTGGGACACCCGACAGATGTTTTTC,TRDV2,TRDJ3,TRDD3,NA
CACDTVGDISLTAQLFF,TGTGCCTGTGACACCGTGGGGGATATCTCTTTGACAGCACAACTCTTCTTT,TRDV2,TRDJ2,TRDD3,NA
CAGLPKPYWGIRPDKLIF,TGTGCCGGACTTCCTAAGCCGTACTGGGGGATCCGCCCCGATAAACTCATCTTT,TRDV3,TRDJ1,TRDD3,few
CAFRGRGTDKLIF,TGTGCCTTTAGGGGCCGGGGGACCGATAAACTCATCTTT,TRDV3,TRDJ1,NA,NA
CACDTVDGTGGYSWDTRQMFF,TGTGCCTGTGACACCGTCGATGGTACTGGGGGATACTCCTGGGACACCCGACAGATGTTTTTC,TRDV2,TRDJ3,TRDD3,NA
CACDTVLGDTRLTAQLFF,TGTGCCTGTGACACCGTACTGGGGGATACTCGTCTGACAGCACAACTCTTCTTT,TRDV2,TRDJ2,TRDD3,medium-sized
CAFGYQSSWDTRQMFF,TGTGCCTTTGGATACCAAAGCTCCTGGGACACCCGACAGATGTTTTTC,TRDV3,TRDJ3,NA,few
CALGEHPFPETYRLGMYTDKLIF,TGTGCTCTTGGGGAGCACCCTTTTCCTGAGACATATAGGCTGGGGATGTACACCGATAAACTCATCTTT,TRDV1,TRDJ1,NA,few
CACDELGSWDTRQMFF,TGTGCCTGTGACGAGCTGGGCTCCTGGGACACCCGACAGATGTTTTTC,TRDV2,TRDJ3,NA,NA
CACDVLGLTAQLFF,TGTGCCTGTGATGTACTAGGTTTGACAGCACAACTCTTCTTT,TRDV2,TRDJ2,NA,few
CACDTLGIRGSWDTRQMFF,TGTGCCTGTGACACGCTCGGGATACGCGGGTCCTGGGACACCCGACAGATGTTTTTC,TRDV2,TRDJ3,TRDD3,medium-sized
CALGDRVLTGGILTAQLFF,TGTGCTCTTGGGGACCGAGTGTTAACTGGGGGAATCCTGACAGCACAACTCTTCTTT,TRDV1,TRDJ2,TRDD3,few
CALGEWTYTDKLIF,TGTGCTCTTGGGGAATGGACCTACACCGATAAACTCATCTTT,TRDV1,TRDJ1,NA,NA
CACDTGGTGRSWDTRQMFF,TGTGCCTGTGACACCGGGGGGACCGGGCGCTCCTGGGACACCCGACAGATGTTTTTC,TRDV2,TRDJ3,NA,NA
CACDTGGYTDKLIF,TGTGCCTGTGACACCGGGGGATACACCGATAAACTCATCTTT,TRDV2,TRDJ1,TRDD3,large
CAFLPFWGIRTDKLIF,TGTGCCTTTCTCCCCTTCTGGGGGATACGCACCGATAAACTCATCTTT,TRDV3,TRDJ1,TRDD3,few
CACDKGYLSPWDTRQMFF,TGTGCCTGTGACAAGGGATACCTGAGCCCCTGGGACACCCGACAGATGTTTTTC,TRDV2,TRDJ3,TRDD3,NA
CACDTVIGGYAGIRGDKLIF,TGTGCCTGTGACACTGTTATTGGGGGATACGCTGGGATACGAGGCGATAAACTCATCTTT,TRDV2,TRDJ1,TRDD3,NA
CALGELYSYHTHNTDKLIF,TGTGCTCTTGGGGAACTTTACTCCTACCATACACACAACACCGATAAACTCATCTTT,TRDV1,TRDJ1,NA,few
CALGLRPSLSLTGNRGSWGTRQMFF,TGTGCTCTTGGGCTCCGGCCTTCCTTATCCCTTACTGGGAACAGGGGCTCCTGGGGCACCCGACAGATGTTTTTC,TRDV1,TRDJ3,NA,few
CAFRGPGKDLTAQLFF,TGTGCCTTTAGAGGCCCCGGCAAGGATTTGACAGCACAACTCTTCTTT,TRDV3,TRDJ2,NA,few
CAAVLGDTDKLIF,TGTGCAGCCGTACTGGGGGACACCGATAAACTCATCTTT,TRAV29/DV5,TRDJ1,TRDD3,few
CACDSTGGYATWDTRQMFF,TGTGCCTGTGACAGTACTGGGGGATACGCCACCTGGGACACCCGACAGATGTTTTTC,TRDV2,TRDJ3,TRDD3,few